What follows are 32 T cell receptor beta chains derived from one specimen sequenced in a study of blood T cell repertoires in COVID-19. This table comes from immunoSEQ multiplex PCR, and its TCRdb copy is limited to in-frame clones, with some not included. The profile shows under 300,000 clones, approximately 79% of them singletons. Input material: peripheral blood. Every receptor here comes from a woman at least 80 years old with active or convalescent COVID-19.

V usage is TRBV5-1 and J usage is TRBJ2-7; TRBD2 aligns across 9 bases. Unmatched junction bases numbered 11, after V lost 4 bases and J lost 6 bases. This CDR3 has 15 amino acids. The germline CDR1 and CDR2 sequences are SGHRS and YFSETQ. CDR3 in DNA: TGCGCCAGCAGCGCGGCGGGAGGGCGAATGGGCGAGCAGTACTTC. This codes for CASSAAGGRMGEQYF.

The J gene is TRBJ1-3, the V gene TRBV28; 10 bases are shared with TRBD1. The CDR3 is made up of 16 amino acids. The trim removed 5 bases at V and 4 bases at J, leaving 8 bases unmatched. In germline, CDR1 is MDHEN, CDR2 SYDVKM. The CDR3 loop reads CASSDLRTGGGNTIYF. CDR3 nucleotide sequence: TGTGCCAGCAGTGACCTAAGGACAGGGGGGGGAAACACCATATATTTT.

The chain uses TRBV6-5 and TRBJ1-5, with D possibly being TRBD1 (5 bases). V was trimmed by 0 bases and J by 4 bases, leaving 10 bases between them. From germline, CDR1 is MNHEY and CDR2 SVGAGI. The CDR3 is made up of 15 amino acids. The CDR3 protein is CASSYSTDRNQPQHF. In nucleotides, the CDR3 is TGTGCCAGCAGTTACTCAACCGACAGAAATCAGCCCCAGCATTTT.

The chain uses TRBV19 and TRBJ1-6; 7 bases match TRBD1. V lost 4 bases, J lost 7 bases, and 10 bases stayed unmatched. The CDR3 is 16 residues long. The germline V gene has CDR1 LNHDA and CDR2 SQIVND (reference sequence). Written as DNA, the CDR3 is TGTGCCAGTAGTACCCAACAGGGGATGATAAATTCACCCCTCCACTTT. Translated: CASSTQQGMINSPLHF.

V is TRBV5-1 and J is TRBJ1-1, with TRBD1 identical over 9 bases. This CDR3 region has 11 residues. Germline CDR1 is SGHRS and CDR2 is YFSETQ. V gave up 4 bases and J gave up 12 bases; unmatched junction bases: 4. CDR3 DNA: TGCGCCAGCAGCACAGGGGGCGAATCTTTCTTT. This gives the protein CASSTGGESFF.

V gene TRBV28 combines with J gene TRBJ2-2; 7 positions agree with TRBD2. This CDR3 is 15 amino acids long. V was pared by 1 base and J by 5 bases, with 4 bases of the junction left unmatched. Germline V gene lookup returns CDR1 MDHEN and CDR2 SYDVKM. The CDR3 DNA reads TGTGCCAGCAGTTTATCTCGGGGGGAAACCGGGGAGCTGTTTTTT. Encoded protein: CASSLSRGETGELFF.

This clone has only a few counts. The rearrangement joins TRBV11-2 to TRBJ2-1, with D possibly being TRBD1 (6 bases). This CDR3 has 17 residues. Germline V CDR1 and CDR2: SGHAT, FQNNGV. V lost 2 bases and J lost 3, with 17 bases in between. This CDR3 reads CASSLWGTIEVYNEQFF. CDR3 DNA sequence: TGTGCCAGCAGCTTATGGGGGACAATAGAAGTCTACAATGAGCAGTTCTTC.

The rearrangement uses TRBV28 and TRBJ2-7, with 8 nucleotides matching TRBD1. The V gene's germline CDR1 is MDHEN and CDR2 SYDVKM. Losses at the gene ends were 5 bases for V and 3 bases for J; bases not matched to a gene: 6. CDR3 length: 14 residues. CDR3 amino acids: CASSLTGQGYEQYF. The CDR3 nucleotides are TGTGCCAGCAGTCTGACTGGACAGGGCTACGAGCAGTACTTC.

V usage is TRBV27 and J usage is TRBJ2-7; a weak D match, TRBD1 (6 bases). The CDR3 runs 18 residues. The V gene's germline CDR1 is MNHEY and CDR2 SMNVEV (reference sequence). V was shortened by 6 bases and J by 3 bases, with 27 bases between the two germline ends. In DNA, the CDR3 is TGTGCCAGCAGCCCTGGACAGCCCCTACCCCCTCCATACTACGAGCAGTACTTC. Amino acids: CASSPGQPLPPPYYEQYF.

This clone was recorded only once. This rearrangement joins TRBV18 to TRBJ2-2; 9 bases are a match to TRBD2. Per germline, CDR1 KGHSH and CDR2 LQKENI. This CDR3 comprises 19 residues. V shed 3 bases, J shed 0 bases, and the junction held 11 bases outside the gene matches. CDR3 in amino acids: CASSPFVLAGAANTGELFF. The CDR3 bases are TGTGCCAGCTCACCGTTCGTATTAGCGGGGGCCGCGAACACCGGGGAGCTGTTTTTT.

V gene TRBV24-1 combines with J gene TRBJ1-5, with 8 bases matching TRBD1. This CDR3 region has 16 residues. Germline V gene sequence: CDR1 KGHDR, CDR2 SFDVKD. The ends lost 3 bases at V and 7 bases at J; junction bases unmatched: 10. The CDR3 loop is CATSDDAGTGIQPQHF. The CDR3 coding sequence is TGTGCCACCAGTGATGACGCCGGGACAGGTATCCAGCCCCAGCATTTT.

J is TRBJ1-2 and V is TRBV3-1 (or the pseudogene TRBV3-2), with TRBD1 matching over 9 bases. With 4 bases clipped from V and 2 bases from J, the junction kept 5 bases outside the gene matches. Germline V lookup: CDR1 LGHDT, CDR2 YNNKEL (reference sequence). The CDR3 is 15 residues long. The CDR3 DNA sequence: TGTGCCAGCAGCCCGGGACAGGGAATGAACTATGGCTACACCTTC. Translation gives CASSPGQGMNYGYTF.

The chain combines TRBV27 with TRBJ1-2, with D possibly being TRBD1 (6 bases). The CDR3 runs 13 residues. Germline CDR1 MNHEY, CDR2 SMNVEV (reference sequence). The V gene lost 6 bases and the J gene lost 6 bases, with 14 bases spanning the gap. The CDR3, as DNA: TGTGCCAGCAGGCGACAGGCTAGGGATGGCTACACCTTC. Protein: CASRRQARDGYTF.

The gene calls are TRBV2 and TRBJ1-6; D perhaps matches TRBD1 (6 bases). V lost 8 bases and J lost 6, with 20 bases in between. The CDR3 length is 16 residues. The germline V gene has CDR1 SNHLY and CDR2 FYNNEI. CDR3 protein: CASRARGGEGNSPLHF. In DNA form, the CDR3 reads TGTGCCAGCCGCGCCCGGGGGGGCGAAGGTAATTCACCCCTCCACTTT.

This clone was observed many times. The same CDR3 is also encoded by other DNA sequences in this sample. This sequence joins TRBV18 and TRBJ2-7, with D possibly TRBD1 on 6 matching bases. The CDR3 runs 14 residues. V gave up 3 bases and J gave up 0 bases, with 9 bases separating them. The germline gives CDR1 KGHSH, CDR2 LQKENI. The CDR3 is CASSPSGVSYEQYF. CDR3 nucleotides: TGTGCCAGCTCACCTTCAGGGGTCTCCTACGAGCAGTACTTC. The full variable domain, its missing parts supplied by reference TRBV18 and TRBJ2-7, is NAGVMQNPRHLVRRRGQEARLRCSPMKGHSHVYWYRQLPEEGLKFMVYLQKENIIDESGMPKERFSAEFPKEGPSILRIQQVVRGDSAAYFCASSPSGVSYEQYFGPGTRLTVT.

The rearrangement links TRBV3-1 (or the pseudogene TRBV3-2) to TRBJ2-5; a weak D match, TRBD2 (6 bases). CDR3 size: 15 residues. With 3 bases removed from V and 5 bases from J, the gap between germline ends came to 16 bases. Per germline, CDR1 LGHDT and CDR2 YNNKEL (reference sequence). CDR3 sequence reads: CASSQGVLASETQYF. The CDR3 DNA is TGTGCCAGCAGCCAGGGGGTACTAGCCTCCGAGACCCAGTACTTC.

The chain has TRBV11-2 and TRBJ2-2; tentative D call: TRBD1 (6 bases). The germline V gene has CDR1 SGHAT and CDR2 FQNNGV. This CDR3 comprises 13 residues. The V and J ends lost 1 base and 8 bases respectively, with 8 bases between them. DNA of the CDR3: TGTGCCAGCAGCTTAGGGACAGCTGGGGAGCTGTTTTTT. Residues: CASSLGTAGELFF.

The CDR3 DNA reads TGTGCCAGCAGTCCCTCCCGCACCGGGGAGCTGTTTTTT. Translated, it gives CASSPSRTGELFF. V is TRBV12-3 or TRBV12-4 and J is TRBJ2-2; unclear D gene. V dropped 5 bases and J dropped 4 bases, with 8 bases sitting between them. CDR3 length: 13 amino acids.

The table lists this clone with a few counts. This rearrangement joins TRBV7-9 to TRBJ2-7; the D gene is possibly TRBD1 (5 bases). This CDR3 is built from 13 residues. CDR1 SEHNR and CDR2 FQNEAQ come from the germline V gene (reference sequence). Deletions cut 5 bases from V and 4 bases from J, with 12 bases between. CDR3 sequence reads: CASSAGSTYEQYF. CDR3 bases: TGTGCCAGCAGCGCAGGGTCAACATACGAGCAGTACTTC.

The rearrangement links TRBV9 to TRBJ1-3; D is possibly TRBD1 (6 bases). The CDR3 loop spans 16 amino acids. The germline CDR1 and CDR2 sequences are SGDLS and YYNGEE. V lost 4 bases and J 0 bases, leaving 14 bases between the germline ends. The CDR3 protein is CASSQQGRSSGNTIYF. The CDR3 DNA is TGTGCCAGCAGCCAACAGGGACGAAGCTCTGGAAACACCATATATTTT.

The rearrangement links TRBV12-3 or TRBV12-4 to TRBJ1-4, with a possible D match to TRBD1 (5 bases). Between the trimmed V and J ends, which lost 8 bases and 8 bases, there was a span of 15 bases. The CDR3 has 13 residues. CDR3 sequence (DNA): TGTGCCAGCTCCCGCGGGGGTTTCGAAAAACTGTTTTTT. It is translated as CASSRGGFEKLFF.

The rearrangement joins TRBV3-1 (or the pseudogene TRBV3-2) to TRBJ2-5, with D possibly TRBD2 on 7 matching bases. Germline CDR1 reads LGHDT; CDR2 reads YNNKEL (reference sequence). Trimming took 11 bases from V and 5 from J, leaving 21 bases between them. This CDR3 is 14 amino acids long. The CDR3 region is CAASKKGGEETQYF. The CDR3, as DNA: TGTGCCGCCTCCAAGAAGGGGGGGGAGGAGACCCAGTACTTC.

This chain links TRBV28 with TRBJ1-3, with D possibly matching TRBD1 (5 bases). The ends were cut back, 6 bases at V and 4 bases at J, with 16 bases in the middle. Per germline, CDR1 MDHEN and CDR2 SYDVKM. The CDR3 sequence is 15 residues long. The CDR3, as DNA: TGTGCCAGCAGCCTATGGGGCAGGGAAGGAAACACCATATATTTT. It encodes CASSLWGREGNTIYF.

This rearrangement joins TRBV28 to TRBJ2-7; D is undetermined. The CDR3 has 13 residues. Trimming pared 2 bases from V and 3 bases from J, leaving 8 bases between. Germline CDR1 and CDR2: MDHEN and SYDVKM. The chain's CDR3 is CASSLDRDYEQYF. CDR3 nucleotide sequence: TGTGCCAGCAGTTTAGATAGAGACTACGAGCAGTACTTC.

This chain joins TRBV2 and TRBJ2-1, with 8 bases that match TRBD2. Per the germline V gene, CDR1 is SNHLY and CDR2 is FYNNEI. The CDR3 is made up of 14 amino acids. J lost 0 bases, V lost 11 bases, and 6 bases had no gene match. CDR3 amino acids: CAGSGGLSYNEQFF. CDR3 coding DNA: TGTGCCGGGAGCGGGGGACTCTCCTACAATGAGCAGTTCTTC.

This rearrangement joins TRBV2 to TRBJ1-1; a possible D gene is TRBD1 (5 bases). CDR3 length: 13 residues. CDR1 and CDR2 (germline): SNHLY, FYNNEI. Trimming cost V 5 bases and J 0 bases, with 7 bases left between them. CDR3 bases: TGTGCCAGCAGTACACAGGTGAACACTGAAGCTTTCTTT. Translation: CASSTQVNTEAFF. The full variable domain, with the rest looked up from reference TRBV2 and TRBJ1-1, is EPEVTQTPSHQVTQMGQEVILRCVPISNHLYFYWYRQILGQKVEFLVSFYNNEISEKSEIFDDQFSVERPDGSNFTLKIRSTKLEDSAMYFCASSTQVNTEAFFGQGTRLTVV.

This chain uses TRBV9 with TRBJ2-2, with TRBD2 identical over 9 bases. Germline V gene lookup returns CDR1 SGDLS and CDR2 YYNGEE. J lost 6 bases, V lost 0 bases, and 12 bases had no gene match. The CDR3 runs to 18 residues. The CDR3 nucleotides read TGTGCCAGCAGCGTAGGGCCAGCGGGAGGACCGCACTCCGGGGAGCTGTTTTTT. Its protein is CASSVGPAGGPHSGELFF.

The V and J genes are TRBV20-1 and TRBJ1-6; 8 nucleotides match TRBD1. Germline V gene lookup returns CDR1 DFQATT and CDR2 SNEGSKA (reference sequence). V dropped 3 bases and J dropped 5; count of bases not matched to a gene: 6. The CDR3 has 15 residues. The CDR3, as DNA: TGCAGTGCTAGTAGACGGACAGGGAATAATTCACCCCTCCACTTT. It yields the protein CSASRRTGNNSPLHF.

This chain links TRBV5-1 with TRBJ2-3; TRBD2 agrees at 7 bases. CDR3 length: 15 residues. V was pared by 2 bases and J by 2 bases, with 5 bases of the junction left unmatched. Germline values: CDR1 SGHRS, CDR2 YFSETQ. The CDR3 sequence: CASSFAGENTDTQYF. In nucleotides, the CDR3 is TGCGCCAGCAGCTTCGCGGGGGAGAACACAGATACGCAGTATTTT.

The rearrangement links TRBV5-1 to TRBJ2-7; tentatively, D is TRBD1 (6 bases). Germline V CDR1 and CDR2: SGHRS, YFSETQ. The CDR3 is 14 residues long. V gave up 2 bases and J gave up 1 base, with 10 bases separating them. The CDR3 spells CASSFHRESYEQYF. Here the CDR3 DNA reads TGCGCCAGCAGCTTCCACAGGGAGTCCTACGAGCAGTACTTC.

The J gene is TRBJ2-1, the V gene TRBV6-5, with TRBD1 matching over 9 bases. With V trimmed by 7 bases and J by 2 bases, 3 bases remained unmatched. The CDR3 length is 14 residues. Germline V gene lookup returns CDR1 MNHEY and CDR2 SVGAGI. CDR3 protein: CASTRDRAYNEQFF. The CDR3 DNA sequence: TGTGCCAGCACCCGGGACAGGGCCTACAATGAGCAGTTCTTC.

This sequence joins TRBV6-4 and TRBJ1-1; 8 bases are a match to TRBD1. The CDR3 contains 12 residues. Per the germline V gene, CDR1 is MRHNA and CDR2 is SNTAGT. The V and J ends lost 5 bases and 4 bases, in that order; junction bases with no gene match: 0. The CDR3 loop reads CASSTGGTEAFF. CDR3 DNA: TGTGCCAGCAGTACAGGGGGCACTGAAGCTTTCTTT.